In its sample, the clone carrying this TCR beta chain was seen a few times. This sample was taken from a study of shared clonotypes between healthy human individuals. This table comes from immunoSEQ multiplex PCR, and its TCRdb copy is limited to in-frame clones, with some not included. The sample yields some 790,000 clones, over 60% seen once. The trim removed 5 bases at V and 2 bases at J, leaving 6 bases unmatched. This CDR3 spans 14 amino acids. Germline-derived CDR1 and CDR2 are MNHNS and SASEGT. Sequenced: memory CD4+ T cells sorted from blood. Regarding subset: CD45RA-negative fraction. This clonotype originated in a woman aged 25 to 45 in good health. J is TRBJ2-7 and V is TRBV6-1; the match to TRBD1 covers 7 bases. CDR3 amino acids: CASSNRDRTYEQYF. In DNA, the CDR3 is TGTGCCAGCAGTAACCGGGACAGAACCTACGAGCAGTACTTC.